This T cell receptor beta chain was found in a study of cytomegalovirus exposure and HLA in healthy donors. General observations from the study: Among donors in an Asian-associated ancestry cluster, a later analysis reportedly found fewer N-insertions than the approximately 670-donor mean. CMV antigen specificity was confirmed in vitro for three CMV-associated chains. Presence/absence analysis assumed near-uniform sequencing depth across donors.

This PCR relied on a set of 60 Vbeta primers and 13 Jbeta primers. Clones were read by immunoSEQ multiplex PCR, and TCRdb kept only the in-frame ones, dropping some. The sample holds some 120,000 clones, 75% to 85% seen once. As concerns this clone: As yet, its antigen is unknown.

The CDR3 covers 14 residues. V lost 5 bases, J lost 4 bases, and 1 base stayed unmatched. Germline assignment: CDR1 SGHTA and CDR2 FQGTGA. What was sequenced was PBMCs. The chain couples TRBV7-3 to TRBJ2-1, with TRBD2 matching 11 bases. The receptor's source is a man in his forties in good health and CMV-seronegative. CDR3: CASSRLAGYNEQFF. The CDR3 nucleotides read TGTGCCAGCAGCAGACTAGCGGGATACAATGAGCAGTTCTTC.